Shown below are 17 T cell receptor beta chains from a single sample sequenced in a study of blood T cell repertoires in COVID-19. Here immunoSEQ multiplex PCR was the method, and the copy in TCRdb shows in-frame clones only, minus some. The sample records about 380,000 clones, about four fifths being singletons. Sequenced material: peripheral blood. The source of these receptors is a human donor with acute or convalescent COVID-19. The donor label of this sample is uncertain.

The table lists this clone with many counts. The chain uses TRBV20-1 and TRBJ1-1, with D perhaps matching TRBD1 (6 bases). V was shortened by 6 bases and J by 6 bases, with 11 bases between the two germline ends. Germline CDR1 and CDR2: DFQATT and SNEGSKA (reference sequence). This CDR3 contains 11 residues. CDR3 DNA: TGCAGTGCATACCCAGGGGCTGAAGCTTTCTTT. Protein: CSAYPGAEAFF.

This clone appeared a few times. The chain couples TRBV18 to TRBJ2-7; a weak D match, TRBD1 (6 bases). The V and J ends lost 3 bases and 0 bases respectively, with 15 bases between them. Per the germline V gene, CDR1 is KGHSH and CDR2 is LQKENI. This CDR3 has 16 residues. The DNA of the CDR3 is TGTGCCAGCTCACCCCAGGGGAATTTTCCCTCCTACGAGCAGTACTTC. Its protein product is CASSPQGNFPSYEQYF. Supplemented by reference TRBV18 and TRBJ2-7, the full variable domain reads NAGVMQNPRHLVRRRGQEARLRCSPMKGHSHVYWYRQLPEEGLKFMVYLQKENIIDESGMPKERFSAEFPKEGPSILRIQQVVRGDSAAYFCASSPQGNFPSYEQYFGPGTRLTVT.

In DNA form, the CDR3 reads TGTGCCAGTAAGGGGAATCAGCCCCAGCATTTT. It specifies CASKGNQPQHF. The chain links TRBV6-5 to TRBJ1-5; a weak D match, TRBD1 (5 bases). From germline, CDR1 is MNHEY and CDR2 SVGAGI. V was cut by 9 bases and J by 4 bases, with 7 bases left in between. This CDR3 has 11 amino acids.

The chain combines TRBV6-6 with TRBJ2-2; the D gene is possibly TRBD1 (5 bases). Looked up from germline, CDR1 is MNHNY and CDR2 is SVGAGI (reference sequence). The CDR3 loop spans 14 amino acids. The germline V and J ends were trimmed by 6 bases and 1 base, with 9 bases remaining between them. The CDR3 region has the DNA TGTGCCAGCAGGAGGCAGGGGAACACCGGGGAGCTGTTTTTT. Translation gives CASRRQGNTGELFF.

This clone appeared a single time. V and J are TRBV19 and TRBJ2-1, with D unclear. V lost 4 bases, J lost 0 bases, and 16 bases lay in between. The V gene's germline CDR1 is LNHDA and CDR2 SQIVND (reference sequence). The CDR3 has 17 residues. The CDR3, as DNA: TGTGCCAGTAGTAAACCCCCCGGGTCTAGCTCCTACAATGAGCAGTTCTTC. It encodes CASSKPPGSSSYNEQFF.

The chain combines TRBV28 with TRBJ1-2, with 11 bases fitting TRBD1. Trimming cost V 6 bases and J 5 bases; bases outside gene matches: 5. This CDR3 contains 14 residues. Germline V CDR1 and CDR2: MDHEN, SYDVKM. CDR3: CASSPGQGGYGYTF. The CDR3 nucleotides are TGTGCCAGCAGCCCGGGACAGGGGGGGTATGGCTACACCTTC.

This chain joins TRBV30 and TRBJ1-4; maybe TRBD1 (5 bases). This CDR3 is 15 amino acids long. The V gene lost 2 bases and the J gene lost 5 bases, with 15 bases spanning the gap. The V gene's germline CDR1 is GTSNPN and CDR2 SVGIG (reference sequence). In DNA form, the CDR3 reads TGTGCCTGGAGTTCTATTGGGGCCGGCAATGAAAAACTGTTTTTT. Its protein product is CAWSSIGAGNEKLFF.

CDR3 amino acids: CATSRDRLSGGANTQYF. The CDR3 DNA reads as TGTGCCACCAGCAGAGATAGGCTTAGCGGGGGGGCTAATACGCAGTATTTT. This chain uses TRBV15 with TRBJ2-3; 11 bases align to TRBD2. CDR1 and CDR2 from the germline V gene are LNHNV and YYDKDF (reference sequence). The CDR3 consists of 17 residues. V gave up 0 bases and J gave up 7 bases; unmatched junction bases: 9.

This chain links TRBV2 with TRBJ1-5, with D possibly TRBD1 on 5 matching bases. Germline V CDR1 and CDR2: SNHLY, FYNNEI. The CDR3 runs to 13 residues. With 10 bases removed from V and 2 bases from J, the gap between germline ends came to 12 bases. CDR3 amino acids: CATAGDGNQPQHF. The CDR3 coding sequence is TGTGCCACGGCGGGGGATGGCAATCAGCCCCAGCATTTT. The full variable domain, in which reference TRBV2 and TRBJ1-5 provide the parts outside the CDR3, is EPEVTQTPSHQVTQMGQEVILRCVPISNHLYFYWYRQILGQKVEFLVSFYNNEISEKSEIFDDQFSVERPDGSNFTLKIRSTKLEDSAMYFCATAGDGNQPQHFGDGTRLSIL.

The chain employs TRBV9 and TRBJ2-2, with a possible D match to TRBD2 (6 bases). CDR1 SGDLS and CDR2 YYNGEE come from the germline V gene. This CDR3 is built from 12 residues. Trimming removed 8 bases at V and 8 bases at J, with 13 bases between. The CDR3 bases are TGTGCCAGTGGGCGGGAATTTGGGGAGCTGTTTTTT. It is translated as CASGREFGELFF.

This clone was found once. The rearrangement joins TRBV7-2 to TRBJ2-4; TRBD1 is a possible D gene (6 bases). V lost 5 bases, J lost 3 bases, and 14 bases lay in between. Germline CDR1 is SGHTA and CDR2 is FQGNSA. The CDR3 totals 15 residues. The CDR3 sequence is CASSPEAGVKNIQYF. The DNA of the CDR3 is TGTGCCAGCAGCCCCGAGGCAGGGGTCAAAAACATTCAGTACTTC.

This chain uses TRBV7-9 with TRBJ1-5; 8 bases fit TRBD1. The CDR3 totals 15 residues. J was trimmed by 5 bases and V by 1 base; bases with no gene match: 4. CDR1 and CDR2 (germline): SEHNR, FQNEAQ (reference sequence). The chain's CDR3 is CASSLGGQGYQPQHF. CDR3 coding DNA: TGTGCCAGCAGCTTAGGCGGACAGGGCTATCAGCCCCAGCATTTT. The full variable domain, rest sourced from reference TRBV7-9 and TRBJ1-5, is DTGVSQNPRHKITKRGQNVTFRCDPISEHNRLYWYRQTLGQGPEFLTYFQNEAQLEKSRLLSDRFSAERPKGSFSTLEIQRTEQGDSAMYLCASSLGGQGYQPQHFGDGTRLSIL.

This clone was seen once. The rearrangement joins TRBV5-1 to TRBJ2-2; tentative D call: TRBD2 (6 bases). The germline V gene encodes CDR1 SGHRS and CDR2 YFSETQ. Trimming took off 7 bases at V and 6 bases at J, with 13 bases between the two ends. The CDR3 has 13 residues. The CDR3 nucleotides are TGCGCCAGCCGGCGCGGGGCGGCCGGGGAGCTGTTTTTT. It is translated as CASRRGAAGELFF.

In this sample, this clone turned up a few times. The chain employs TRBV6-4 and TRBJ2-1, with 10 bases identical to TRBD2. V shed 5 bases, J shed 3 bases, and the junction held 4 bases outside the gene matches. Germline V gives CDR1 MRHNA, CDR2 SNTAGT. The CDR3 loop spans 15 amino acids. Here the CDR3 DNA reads TGTGCCAGCAGTAGAGCTAGCGGGGGCTACAATGAGCAGTTCTTC. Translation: CASSRASGGYNEQFF.

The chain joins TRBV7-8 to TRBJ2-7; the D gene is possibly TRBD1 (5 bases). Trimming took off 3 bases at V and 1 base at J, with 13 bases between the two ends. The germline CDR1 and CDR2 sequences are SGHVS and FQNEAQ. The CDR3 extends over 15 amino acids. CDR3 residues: CASSFDRGSSYEQYF. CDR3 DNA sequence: TGTGCCAGCAGCTTTGATAGGGGCTCGTCCTACGAGCAGTACTTC.

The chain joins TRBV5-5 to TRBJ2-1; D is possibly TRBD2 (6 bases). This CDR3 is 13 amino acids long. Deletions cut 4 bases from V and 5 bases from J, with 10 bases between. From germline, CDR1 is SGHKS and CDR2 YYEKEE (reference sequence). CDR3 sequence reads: CASSRGLHNEQFF. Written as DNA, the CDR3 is TGTGCCAGCAGCCGGGGACTGCACAATGAGCAGTTCTTC.

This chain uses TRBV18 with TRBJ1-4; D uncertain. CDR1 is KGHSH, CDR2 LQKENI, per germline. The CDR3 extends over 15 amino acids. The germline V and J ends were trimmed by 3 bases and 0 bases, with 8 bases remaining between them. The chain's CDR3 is CASSPTRSTNEKLFF. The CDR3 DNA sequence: TGTGCCAGCTCACCCACTCGTTCAACTAATGAAAAACTGTTTTTT.